The clone carrying this T cell receptor (beta chain) was seen repeatedly, ten times or more. Its matching antigen is unknown. This record comes from a study of T-cell reconstitution after alpha-beta-depleted transplantation in children. Broader study findings: Counts and diversity of T cells one year after transplant came mostly from newly produced T cells.

Researchers prepared the TCRbeta library using unique molecular identifiers, the study reports. A single record per CDR3 protein comes from TCRdb applying MiXCR to the PCR reads. Among about 190,000 distinct CDR3 sequences listed, 11% were seen once. This CDR3 has 15 amino acids. Trimming took 8 bases from V and 4 from J; bases not matched to a gene: 10. The TCR was taken from a boy between 2 and 10 years old with acute myeloid leukemia, due to receive a stem cell transplant. Sequences were derived from PBMCs, sampled before TCRalphabeta/CD19-depleted stem cell transplant. The chain carries TRBV12-3 or TRBV12-4 and TRBJ2-5; 10 bases are a match to TRBD2. In nucleotides, the CDR3 is TGTGCCAGCCGCGAGCGGGGGGGCCTAGGAGAGACCCAGTACTTC. Translation: CASRERGGLGETQYF.